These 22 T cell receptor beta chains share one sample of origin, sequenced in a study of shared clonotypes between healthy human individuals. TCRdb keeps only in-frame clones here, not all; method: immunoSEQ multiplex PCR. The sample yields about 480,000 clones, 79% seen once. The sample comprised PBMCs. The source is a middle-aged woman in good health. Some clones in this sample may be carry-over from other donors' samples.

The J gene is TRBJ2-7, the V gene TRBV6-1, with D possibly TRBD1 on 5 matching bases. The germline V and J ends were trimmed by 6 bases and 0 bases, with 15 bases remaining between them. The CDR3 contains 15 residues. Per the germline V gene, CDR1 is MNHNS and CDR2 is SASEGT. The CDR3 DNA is TGTGCCAGCAGCCCTATGGACGGACACTCCTACGAGCAGTACTTC. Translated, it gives CASSPMDGHSYEQYF.

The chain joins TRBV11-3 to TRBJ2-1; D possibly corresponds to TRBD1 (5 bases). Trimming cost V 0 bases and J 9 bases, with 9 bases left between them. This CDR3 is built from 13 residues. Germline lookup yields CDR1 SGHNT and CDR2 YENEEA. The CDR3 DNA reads TGTGCCAGCAGCTTAGAGGGGCGGAGTGAGCAGTTCTTC. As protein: CASSLEGRSEQFF. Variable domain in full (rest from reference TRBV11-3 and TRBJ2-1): EAGVVQSPRYKIIEKKQPVAFWCNPISGHNTLYWYLQNLGQGPELLIRYENEEAVDDSQLPKDRFSAERLKGVDSTLKIQPAELGDSAVYLCASSLEGRSEQFFGPGTRLTVL.

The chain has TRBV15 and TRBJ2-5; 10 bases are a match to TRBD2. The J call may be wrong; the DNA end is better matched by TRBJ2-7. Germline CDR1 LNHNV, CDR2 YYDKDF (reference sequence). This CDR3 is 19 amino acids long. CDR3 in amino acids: CATSRAPTSGPIRSYEQYF. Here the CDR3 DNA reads TGTGCCACCAGCAGAGCCCCGACTAGCGGGCCTATCCGCTCCTACGAGCAGTACTTC.

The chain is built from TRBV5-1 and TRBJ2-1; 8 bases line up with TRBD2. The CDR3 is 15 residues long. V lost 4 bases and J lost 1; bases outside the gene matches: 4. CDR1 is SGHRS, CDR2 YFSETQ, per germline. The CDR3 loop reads CASSLSGKSYNEQFF. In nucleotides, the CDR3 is TGCGCCAGCAGCCTTAGCGGGAAGTCCTACAATGAGCAGTTCTTC.

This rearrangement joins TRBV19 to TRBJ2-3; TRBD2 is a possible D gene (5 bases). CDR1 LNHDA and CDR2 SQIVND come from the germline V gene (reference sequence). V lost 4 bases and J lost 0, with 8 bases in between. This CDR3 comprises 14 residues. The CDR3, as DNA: TGTGCCAGTAGTACCGGACTGAGCACAGATACGCAGTATTTT. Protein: CASSTGLSTDTQYF.

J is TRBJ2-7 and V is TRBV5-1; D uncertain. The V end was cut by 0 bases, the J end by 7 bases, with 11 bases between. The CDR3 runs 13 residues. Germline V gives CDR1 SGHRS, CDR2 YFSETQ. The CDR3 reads CASSLGPRREQYF. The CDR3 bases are TGCGCCAGCAGCTTGGGCCCCCGACGGGAGCAGTACTTC.

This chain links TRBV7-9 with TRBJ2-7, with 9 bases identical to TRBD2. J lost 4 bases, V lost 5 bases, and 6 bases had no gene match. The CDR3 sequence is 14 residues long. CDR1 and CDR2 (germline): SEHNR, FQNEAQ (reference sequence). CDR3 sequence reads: CASSRAGGPYEQYF. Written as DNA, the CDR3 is TGTGCCAGCAGCCGAGCGGGAGGTCCATACGAGCAGTACTTC.

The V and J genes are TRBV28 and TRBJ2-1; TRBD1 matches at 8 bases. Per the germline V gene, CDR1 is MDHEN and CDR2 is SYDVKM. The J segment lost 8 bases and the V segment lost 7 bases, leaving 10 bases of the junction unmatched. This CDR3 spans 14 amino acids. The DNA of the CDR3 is TGTGCCAGCAATCAGGGGGCGCGCATTCATGAGCAGTTCTTC. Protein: CASNQGARIHEQFF. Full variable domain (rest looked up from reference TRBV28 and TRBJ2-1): DVKVTQSSRYLVKRTGEKVFLECVQDMDHENMFWYRQDPGLGLRLIYFSYDVKMKEKGDIPEGYSVSREKKERFSLILESASTNQTSMYLCASNQGARIHEQFFGPGTRLTVL.

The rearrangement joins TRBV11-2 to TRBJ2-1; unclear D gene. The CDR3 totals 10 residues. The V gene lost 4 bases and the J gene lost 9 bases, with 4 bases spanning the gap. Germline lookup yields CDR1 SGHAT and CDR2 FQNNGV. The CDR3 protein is CASSSGEQFF. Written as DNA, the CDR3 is TGTGCCAGCAGCTCTGGTGAGCAGTTCTTC.

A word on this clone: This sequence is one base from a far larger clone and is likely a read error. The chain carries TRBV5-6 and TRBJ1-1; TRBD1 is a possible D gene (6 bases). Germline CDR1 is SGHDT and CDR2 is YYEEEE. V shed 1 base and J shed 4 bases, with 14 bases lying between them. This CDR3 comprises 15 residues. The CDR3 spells CASSLLPRGGTEAFF. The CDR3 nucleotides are TGTGCCAGCAGCTTGCTCCCAAGGGGGGGCACTGAAGCTTTCTTT.

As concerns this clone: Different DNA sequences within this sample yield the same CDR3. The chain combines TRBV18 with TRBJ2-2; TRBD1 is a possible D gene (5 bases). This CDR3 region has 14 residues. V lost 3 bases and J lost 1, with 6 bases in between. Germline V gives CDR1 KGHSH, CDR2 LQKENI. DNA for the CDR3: TGTGCCAGCTCACCGGGGCAGAACACCGGGGAGCTGTTTTTT. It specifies CASSPGQNTGELFF.

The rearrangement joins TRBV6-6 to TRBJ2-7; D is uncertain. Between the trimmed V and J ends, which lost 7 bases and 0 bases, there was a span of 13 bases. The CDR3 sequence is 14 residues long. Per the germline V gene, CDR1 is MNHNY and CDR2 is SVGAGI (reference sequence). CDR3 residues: CASTHEAVSYEQYF. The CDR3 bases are TGTGCCAGCACGCACGAGGCCGTCTCCTACGAGCAGTACTTC.

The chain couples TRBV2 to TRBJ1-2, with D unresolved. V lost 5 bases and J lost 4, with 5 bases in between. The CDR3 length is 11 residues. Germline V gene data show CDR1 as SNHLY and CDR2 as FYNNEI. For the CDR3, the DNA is TGTGCCAGCAGTAACTTCTATGGCTACACCTTC. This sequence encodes CASSNFYGYTF.

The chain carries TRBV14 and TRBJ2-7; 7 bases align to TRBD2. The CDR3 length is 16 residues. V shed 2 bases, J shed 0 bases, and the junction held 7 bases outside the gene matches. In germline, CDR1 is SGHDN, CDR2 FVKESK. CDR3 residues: CASSQQTSLSSYEQYF. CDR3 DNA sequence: TGTGCCAGCAGCCAACAGACTAGCCTGAGCTCCTACGAGCAGTACTTC.

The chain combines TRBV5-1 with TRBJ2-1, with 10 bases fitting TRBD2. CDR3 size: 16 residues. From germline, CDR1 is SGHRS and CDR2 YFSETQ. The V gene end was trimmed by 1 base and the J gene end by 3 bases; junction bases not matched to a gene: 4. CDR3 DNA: TGCGCCAGCAGCTTGATCCCTAGCGGGGGCTACAATGAGCAGTTCTTC. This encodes CASSLIPSGGYNEQFF.

Written as DNA, the CDR3 is TGTGCCATCAGTTTCCAGGCTGGAAACACCATATATTTT. Its translation: CAISFQAGNTIYF. This chain joins TRBV10-3 and TRBJ1-3; D call uncertain. Trimming stripped 5 bases from V and 2 bases from J, with 7 bases between. CDR3 size: 13 residues. CDR1 and CDR2 from the germline V gene are ENHRY and SYGVKD.

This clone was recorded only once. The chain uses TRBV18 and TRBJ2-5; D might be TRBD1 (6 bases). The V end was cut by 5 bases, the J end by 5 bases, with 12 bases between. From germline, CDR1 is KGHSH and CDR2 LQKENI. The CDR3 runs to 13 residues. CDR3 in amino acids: CASSTDRLETQYF. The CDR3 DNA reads TGTGCCAGCTCAACGGACAGATTGGAGACCCAGTACTTC.

As DNA, the CDR3 is TGTGCCAGCAGCTTAGATAGCGGAATCAACACTGAAGCTTTCTTT. It codes for CASSLDSGINTEAFF. The chain joins TRBV11-3 to TRBJ1-1; the D is unclear. The germline V and J ends were trimmed by 0 bases and 2 bases, with 10 bases remaining between them. Per the germline V gene, CDR1 is SGHNT and CDR2 is YENEEA. The CDR3 is 15 residues long.

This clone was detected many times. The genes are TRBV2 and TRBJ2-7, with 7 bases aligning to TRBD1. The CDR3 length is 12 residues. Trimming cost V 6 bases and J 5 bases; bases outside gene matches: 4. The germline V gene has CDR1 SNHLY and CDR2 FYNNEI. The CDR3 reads CASRGDRDEQYF. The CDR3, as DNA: TGTGCCAGCAGGGGAGACAGGGACGAGCAGTACTTC.

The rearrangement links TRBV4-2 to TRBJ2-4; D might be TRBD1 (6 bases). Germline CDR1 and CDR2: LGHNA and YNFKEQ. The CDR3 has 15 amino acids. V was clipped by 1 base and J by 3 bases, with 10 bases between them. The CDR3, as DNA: TGTGCCAGCAGCCAAGCGTACAGGGACAAAAACATTCAGTACTTC. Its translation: CASSQAYRDKNIQYF.

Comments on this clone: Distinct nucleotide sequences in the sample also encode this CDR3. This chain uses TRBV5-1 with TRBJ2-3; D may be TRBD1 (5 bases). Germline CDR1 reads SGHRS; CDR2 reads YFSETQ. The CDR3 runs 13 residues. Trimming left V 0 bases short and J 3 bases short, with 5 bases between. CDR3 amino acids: CASSLEGTDTQYF. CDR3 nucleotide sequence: TGCGCCAGCAGCTTGGAGGGGACAGATACGCAGTATTTT.

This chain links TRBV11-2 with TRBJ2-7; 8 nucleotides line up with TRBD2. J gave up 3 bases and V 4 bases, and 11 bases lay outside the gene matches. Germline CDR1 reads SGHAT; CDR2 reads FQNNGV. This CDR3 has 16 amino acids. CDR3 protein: CASSSSPGTSYYEQYF. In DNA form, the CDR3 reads TGTGCCAGCAGCTCGAGTCCCGGGACTAGTTACTACGAGCAGTACTTC.